This passage covers 21 T cell receptor beta chains from one sample sequenced in a study of OX40 agonist ivuxolimab in advanced cancers. Assay: immunoSEQ multiplex PCR; the TCRdb copy retains only in-frame clones and omits some. Of approximately 44,000 clones in the sample, about 80% were seen once. The sample here was CD4+ or CD8+ T cells sorted from blood, taken in a trial of the OX40 agonist ivuxolimab. These TCRs come from an adult with an advanced solid tumor such as melanoma, head and neck, liver or kidney cancer.

The CDR3 DNA follows: TGTGCCAGCAGCCTACAACAGGGATTGAACACTGAAGCTTTCTTT. This codes for CASSLQQGLNTEAFF. The V call is TRBV7-6, the J call TRBJ1-1; TRBD1 is a possible D gene (6 bases). The germline V gene encodes CDR1 SGHVS and CDR2 FNYEAQ. The germline V and J ends were trimmed by 5 bases and 0 bases, with 13 bases remaining between them. CDR3 size: 15 residues.

This clone was detected only once. The rearrangement uses TRBV5-1 and TRBJ2-1; a weak D match, TRBD2 (6 bases). CDR3 length: 16 amino acids. V was shortened by 4 bases and J by 0 bases, with 14 bases between the two germline ends. The germline gives CDR1 SGHRS, CDR2 YFSETQ. CDR3 nucleotides: TGCGCCAGCAGCCCATTAGCGGTTGGCTCCTACAATGAGCAGTTCTTC. Its protein product is CASSPLAVGSYNEQFF.

The chain joins TRBV18 to TRBJ1-5; D not resolved. This CDR3 has 14 residues. The V and J ends lost 0 bases and 7 bases respectively, with 10 bases between them. Germline CDR1 and CDR2: KGHSH and LQKENI. CDR3: CASSPPGSSQPQHF. CDR3 DNA: TGTGCCAGCTCACCACCTGGTTCGTCCCAGCCCCAGCATTTT.

This clone was seen only a few times. V and J are TRBV2 and TRBJ2-1, with 9 nucleotides matching TRBD2. The CDR3 loop spans 14 amino acids. Germline V gives CDR1 SNHLY, CDR2 FYNNEI. J gave up 4 bases and V 3 bases, and 1 base lay outside the gene matches. The CDR3 sequence is CASSEGLAYNEQFF. CDR3 nucleotide sequence: TGTGCCAGCAGTGAGGGACTAGCATACAATGAGCAGTTCTTC.

The V call is TRBV21-1, the J call TRBJ2-1; TRBD2, the table's D call, was not compared with the DNA. TRBV21-1 is a pseudogene segment. The CDR3 runs 16 residues. The CDR3, as DNA: TGTGCCAGCAGCAAATTGGAGAGCCGGGGGTACAATGAGCAGTTCTTC. Encoded protein: CASSKLESRGYNEQFF.

The chain carries TRBV6-6 and TRBJ2-7, with D maybe TRBD2 (5 bases). This CDR3 is built from 13 residues. In germline, CDR1 is MNHNY, CDR2 SVGAGI (reference sequence). The V end was cut by 4 bases, the J end by 9 bases, with 16 bases between. Here the CDR3 DNA reads TGTGCCAGCAGTTGGAACAGTGTCCGGGGGCAGTACTTC. It translates to CASSWNSVRGQYF.

The chain has TRBV30 and TRBJ1-3; D ambiguous. V lost 2 bases and J 8 bases, leaving 10 bases between the germline ends. CDR3 size: 12 residues. Germline V gene data show CDR1 as GTSNPN and CDR2 as SVGIG (reference sequence). This CDR3 reads CAWSKHGDTIYF. The CDR3 nucleotides are TGTGCCTGGAGTAAACACGGTGACACCATATATTTT.

The J gene is TRBJ2-7, the V gene TRBV11-3; no firm D call. Per germline, CDR1 SGHNT and CDR2 YENEEA. There are 14 residues in the CDR3. Trimming shortened V by 0 bases and J by 0 bases, and 6 bases separated the two germline ends. The CDR3 nucleotides are TGTGCCAGCAGCTTAGAGGCGAGCTCCTACGAGCAGTACTTC. This sequence encodes CASSLEASSYEQYF.

The V call is TRBV19, the J call TRBJ1-5; D is unclear. The CDR3 runs to 15 residues. Trimming left V 3 bases short and J 4 bases short, with 13 bases between. The germline V gene has CDR1 LNHDA and CDR2 SQIVND (reference sequence). The CDR3 reads CASSILQAFNQPQHF. For the CDR3, the DNA is TGTGCCAGTAGTATCCTGCAGGCTTTTAATCAGCCCCAGCATTTT.

The chain employs TRBV6-5 and TRBJ2-1; D gene unclear. Deletions cut 6 bases from V and 3 bases from J, with 15 bases between. Looked up from germline, CDR1 is MNHEY and CDR2 is SVGAGI. The CDR3 contains 15 residues. The CDR3 coding sequence is TGTGCCAGCAGGCGATGGGGTGACGGCTACAATGAGCAGTTCTTC. Amino acid sequence: CASRRWGDGYNEQFF.

About this clone: Its ends do not fully match the called genes, so a read error is possible. The V gene is TRBV5-1, the J gene TRBJ1-2, with D tentatively TRBD1 (5 bases). This CDR3 contains 14 residues. The germline V gene encodes CDR1 SGHRS and CDR2 YFSETQ. The CDR3 DNA sequence: TGCGCCAGCAGATTGGGTCAGGGTAGCGTTGGCTACACCTTC. Amino acid sequence: CASRLGQGSVGYTF.

This clone was seen a handful of times. J is TRBJ1-4 and V is TRBV27; D gene unclear. Germline V gene data show CDR1 as MNHEY and CDR2 as SMNVEV (reference sequence). The CDR3 is 14 residues long. Trimming took 3 bases from V and 5 from J, leaving 10 bases between them. CDR3 protein: CASSFGRGNEKLFF. In DNA, the CDR3 is TGTGCCAGCAGTTTTGGAAGAGGGAATGAAAAACTGTTTTTT. Full variable domain (missing parts from reference TRBV27 and TRBJ1-4): EAQVTQNPRYLITVTGKKLTVTCSQNMNHEYMSWYRQDPGLGLRQIYYSMNVEVTDKGDVPEGYKVSRKEKRNFPLILESPSPNQTSLYFCASSFGRGNEKLFFGSGTQLSVL.

The chain recombines TRBV6-6 with TRBJ2-1, with 7 bases identical to TRBD2. Germline-derived CDR1 and CDR2 are MNHNY and SVGAGI (reference sequence). This CDR3 is built from 16 residues. The trim removed 4 bases at V and 2 bases at J, leaving 8 bases unmatched. The CDR3 reads CASSSSIAGPYNEQFF. In DNA form, the CDR3 reads TGTGCCAGCAGTTCCTCGATAGCGGGCCCCTACAATGAGCAGTTCTTC.

In DNA form, the CDR3 reads TGTGCCAGCAGCCCGTATCCACAGGGAAGGGGTGGCTACACCTTC. Its translation is CASSPYPQGRGGYTF. The chain employs TRBV7-9 and TRBJ1-2; tentatively, D is TRBD1 (6 bases). The CDR3 is 15 residues long. V lost 5 bases to trimming and J lost 7 bases, with 20 bases between them. Germline CDR1 and CDR2: SEHNR and FQNEAQ (reference sequence).

The CDR3 reads CAWSRGPTYEQYF. CDR3 DNA sequence: TGTGCCTGGAGTAGGGGACCTACCTACGAGCAGTACTTC. The chain carries TRBV30 and TRBJ2-7; TRBD1 or TRBD2 may be the D gene (5 bases each). V lost 2 bases, J lost 2 bases, and 10 bases lay in between. The CDR3 loop spans 13 amino acids. Looked up from germline, CDR1 is GTSNPN and CDR2 is SVGIG (reference sequence).

This clone was detected a few times. The chain joins TRBV6-6 to TRBJ1-5; 8 nucleotides align to TRBD1. Losses at the gene ends were 7 bases for V and 5 bases for J; bases not matched to a gene: 1. The CDR3 has 12 amino acids. The germline gives CDR1 MNHNY, CDR2 SVGAGI (reference sequence). The CDR3 reads CASKTGDQPQHF. The DNA for the CDR3 is TGTGCCAGCAAGACAGGGGATCAGCCCCAGCATTTT.

V and J are TRBV12-5 and TRBJ2-1, with D unclear. Germline V gene lookup returns CDR1 LGHNT and CDR2 FRNRAP. Trimming removed 4 bases from V and 4 bases from J, with 8 bases in between. The CDR3 contains 13 residues. CDR3 in amino acids: CASGWDSYNEQFF. CDR3 in DNA: TGTGCTAGTGGTTGGGATTCATACAATGAGCAGTTCTTC.

This clone was counted between two and nine times. The V and J genes are TRBV7-9 and TRBJ1-6; D gene uncertain. V was clipped by 6 bases and J by 8 bases, with 17 bases between them. CDR1 SEHNR and CDR2 FQNEAQ come from the germline V gene (reference sequence). The length of the CDR3 is 15 residues. CDR3 residues: CASRLAGLADSPLHF. The CDR3 DNA is TGTGCCAGCAGGCTAGCGGGGTTGGCGGATTCACCCCTCCACTTT.

The CDR3 reads CASSSGVSYGYTF. The DNA of the CDR3 is TGCGCCAGCAGCTCAGGGGTGAGCTATGGCTACACCTTC. This chain joins TRBV5-1 and TRBJ1-2, with D possibly being TRBD1 (6 bases). The CDR3 is made up of 13 amino acids. Trimming took off 3 bases at V and 4 bases at J, with 10 bases between the two ends. Germline V gene data show CDR1 as SGHRS and CDR2 as YFSETQ.

V gene TRBV4-3 combines with J gene TRBJ2-3, with 9 bases identical to TRBD2. The CDR3 has 16 amino acids. The V and J ends lost 1 base and 8 bases, in that order; junction bases with no gene match: 10. In germline, CDR1 is LGHNA, CDR2 YSLEER. The DNA for the CDR3 is TGCGCCAGCAGCCAAGTCGAGGGACTAGCCTCACGTACGCAGTATTTT. Translation gives CASSQVEGLASRTQYF.

V gene TRBV14 combines with J gene TRBJ2-1, with 11 bases matching TRBD2. CDR1 is SGHDN and CDR2 is FVKESK in the germline V gene. The CDR3 covers 16 residues. V gave up 3 bases and J gave up 8 bases; unmatched junction bases: 9. In DNA form, the CDR3 reads TGTGCCAGCAGCCACACTAGCGGGAGTCCGTCCTATGAGCAGTTCTTC. Its translation is CASSHTSGSPSYEQFF. Filled out from reference TRBV14 and TRBJ2-1, the complete variable domain reads EAGVTQFPSHSVIEKGQTVTLRCDPISGHDNLYWYRRVMGKEIKFLLHFVKESKQDESGMPNNRFLAERTGGTYSTLKVQPAELEDSGVYFCASSHTSGSPSYEQFFGPGTRLTVL.